This T cell receptor beta chain was captured by sequencing in a study of shared clonotypes between healthy human individuals. Per germline, CDR1 GTSNPN and CDR2 SVGIG (reference sequence). V lost 0 bases to trimming and J lost 2 bases, with 11 bases between them. The CDR3 contains 15 residues. Concerning this clone itself: The sample holds other DNA sequences that translate to the same CDR3.

TCRdb's copy holds only in-frame clones and misses some; the assay was immunoSEQ multiplex PCR. The sample records 600,000 to 750,000 clones, 60% to 80% being singletons. This chain links TRBV30 with TRBJ1-5, with D maybe TRBD1 (6 bases). The sequenced sample consisted of memory CD4+ T cells sorted from blood. The subset: CD45RA-negative fraction. This sequence originates from a woman aged 25 to 39 in good health. As DNA, the CDR3 is TGTGCCTGGAGTGTGAGGGCAGGGGGCAATCAGCCCCAGCATTTT. Encoded protein: CAWSVRAGGNQPQHF.